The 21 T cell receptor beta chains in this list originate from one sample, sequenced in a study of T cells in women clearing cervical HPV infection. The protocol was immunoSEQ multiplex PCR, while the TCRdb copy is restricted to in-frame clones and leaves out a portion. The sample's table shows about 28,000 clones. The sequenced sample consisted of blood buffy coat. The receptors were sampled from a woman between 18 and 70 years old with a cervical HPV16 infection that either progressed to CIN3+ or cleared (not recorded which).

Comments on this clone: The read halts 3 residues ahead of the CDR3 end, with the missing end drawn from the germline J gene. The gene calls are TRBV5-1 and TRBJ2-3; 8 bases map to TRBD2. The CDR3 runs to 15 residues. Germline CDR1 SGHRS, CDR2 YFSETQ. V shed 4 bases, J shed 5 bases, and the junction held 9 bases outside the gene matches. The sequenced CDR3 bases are TGCGCCAGCAGCGCACCGGGGGGGCCAGGAGATACG. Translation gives CASSAPGGPGDT. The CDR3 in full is CASSAPGGPGDTQYF. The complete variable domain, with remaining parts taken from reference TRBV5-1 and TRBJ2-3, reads KAGVTQTPRYLIKTRGQQVTLSCSPISGHRSVSWYQQTPGQGLQFLFEYFSETQRNKGNFPGRFSGRQFSNSRSEMNVSTLELGDSALYLCASSAPGGPGDTQYFGPGTRLTVL.

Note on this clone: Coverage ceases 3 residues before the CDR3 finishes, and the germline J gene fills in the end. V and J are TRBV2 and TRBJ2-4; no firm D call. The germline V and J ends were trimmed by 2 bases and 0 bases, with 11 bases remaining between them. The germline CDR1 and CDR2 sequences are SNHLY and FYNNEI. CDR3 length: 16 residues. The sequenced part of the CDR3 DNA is TGTGCCAGCAGTGAATTGGTGACTCTAGCCAAAAACATT. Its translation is CASSELVTLAKNI. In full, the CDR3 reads CASSELVTLAKNIQYF.

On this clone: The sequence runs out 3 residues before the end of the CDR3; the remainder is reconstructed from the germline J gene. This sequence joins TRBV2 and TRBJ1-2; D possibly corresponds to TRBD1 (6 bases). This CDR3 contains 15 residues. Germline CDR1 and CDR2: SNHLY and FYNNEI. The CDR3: CASRVLAGAPYDYTF. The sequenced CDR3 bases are TGTGCCAGCAGGGTATTAGCGGGGGCCCCCTACGAC.

This chain's CDR3 is CSARGLAAGETQYF. Partial CDR3 DNA: TGCAGTGCTAGGGGACTAGCGGCGGGGGAGACC. The V gene is TRBV20-1, the J gene TRBJ2-5; 11 nucleotides line up with TRBD2. The missing CDR3 end, 3 residues past where the read stops, is filled in from the germline J gene. The CDR3 is 14 residues long. Germline CDR1 and CDR2: DFQATT and SNEGSKA (reference sequence). J was trimmed by 5 bases and V by 3 bases; bases with no gene match: 5.

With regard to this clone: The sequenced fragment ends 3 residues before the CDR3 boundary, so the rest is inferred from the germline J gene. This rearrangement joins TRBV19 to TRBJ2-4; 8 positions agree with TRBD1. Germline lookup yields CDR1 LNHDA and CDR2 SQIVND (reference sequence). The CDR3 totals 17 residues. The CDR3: CASSIPGTGPTFRGQYF. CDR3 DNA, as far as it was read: TGTGCCAGTAGTATCCCCGGGACAGGCCCAACTTTTAGGGGT.

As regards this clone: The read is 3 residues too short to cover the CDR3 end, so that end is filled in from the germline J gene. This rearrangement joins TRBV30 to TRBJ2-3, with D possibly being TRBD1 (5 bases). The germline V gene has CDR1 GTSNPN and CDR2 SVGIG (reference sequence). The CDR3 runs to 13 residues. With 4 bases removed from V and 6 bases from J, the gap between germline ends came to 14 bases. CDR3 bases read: TGTGCCTGGACAGGGATCGCCCGGGATACG. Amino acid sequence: CAWTGIARDT. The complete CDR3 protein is CAWTGIARDTQYF.

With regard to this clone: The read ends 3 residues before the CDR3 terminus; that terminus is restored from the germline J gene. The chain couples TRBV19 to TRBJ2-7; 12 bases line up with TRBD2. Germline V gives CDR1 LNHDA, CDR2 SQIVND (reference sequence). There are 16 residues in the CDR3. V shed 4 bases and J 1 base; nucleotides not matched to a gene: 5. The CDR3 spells CASSTGTSGPSYEQYF. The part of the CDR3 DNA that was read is TGTGCCAGTAGTACCGGGACTAGCGGGCCTTCCTACGAG.

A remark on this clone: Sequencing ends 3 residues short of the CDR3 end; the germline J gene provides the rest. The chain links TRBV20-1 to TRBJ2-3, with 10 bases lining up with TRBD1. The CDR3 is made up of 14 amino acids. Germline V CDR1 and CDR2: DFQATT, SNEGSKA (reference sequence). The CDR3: CSARQGAGSQPQYF. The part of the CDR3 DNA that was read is TGCAGTGCAAGACAGGGGGCAGGGAGTCAGCCG.

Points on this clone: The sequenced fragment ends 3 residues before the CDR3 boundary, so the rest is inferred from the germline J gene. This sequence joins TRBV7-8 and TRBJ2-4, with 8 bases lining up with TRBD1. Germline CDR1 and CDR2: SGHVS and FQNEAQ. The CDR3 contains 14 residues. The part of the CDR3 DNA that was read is TGTGCCAGCAGCTTGATCGACAGGGGCTATGGT. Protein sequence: CASSLIDRGYG. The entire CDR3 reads CASSLIDRGYGQYF.

The sequenced CDR3 bases are TGTGCCAGCAGTTTAATCCCCACGGGTCTCTATGGC. It translates to CASSLIPTGLYG. The entire CDR3 is CASSLIPTGLYGYTF. This chain joins TRBV6-2 or TRBV6-3 and TRBJ1-2; D gene uncertain. Coverage ceases 3 residues before the CDR3 finishes, and the germline J gene fills in the end. The V end lost 4 bases, the J end lost 4 bases, and 16 bases lay between the germline ends. The germline V gene encodes CDR1 MNHEY and CDR2 SVGEGT. This CDR3 contains 15 residues.

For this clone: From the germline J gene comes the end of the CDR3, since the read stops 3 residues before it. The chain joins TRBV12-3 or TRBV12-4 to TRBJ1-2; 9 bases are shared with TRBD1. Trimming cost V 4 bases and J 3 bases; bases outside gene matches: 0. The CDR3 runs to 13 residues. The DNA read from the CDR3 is TGTGCCAGCAGTTGGACAGGGGACTATGGC. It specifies CASSWTGDYG. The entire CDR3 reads CASSWTGDYGYTF.

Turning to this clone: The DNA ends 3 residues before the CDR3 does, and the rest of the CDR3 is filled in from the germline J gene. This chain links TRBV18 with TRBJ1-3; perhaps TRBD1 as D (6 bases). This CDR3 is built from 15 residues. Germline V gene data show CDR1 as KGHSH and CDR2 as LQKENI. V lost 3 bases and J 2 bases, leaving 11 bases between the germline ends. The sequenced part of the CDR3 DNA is TGTGCCAGCTCACCCGGCAGGGGCCCTGGAAACACC. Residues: CASSPGRGPGNT. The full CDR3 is CASSPGRGPGNTIYF.

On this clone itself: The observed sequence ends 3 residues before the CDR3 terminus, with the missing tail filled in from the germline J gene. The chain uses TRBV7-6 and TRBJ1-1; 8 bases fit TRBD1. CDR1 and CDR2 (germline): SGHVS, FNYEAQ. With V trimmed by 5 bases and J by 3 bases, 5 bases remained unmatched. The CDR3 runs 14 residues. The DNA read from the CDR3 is TGTGCCAGCAGCCAGACAGGGGTTGACACTGAA. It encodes CASSQTGVDTE. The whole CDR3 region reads CASSQTGVDTEAFF.

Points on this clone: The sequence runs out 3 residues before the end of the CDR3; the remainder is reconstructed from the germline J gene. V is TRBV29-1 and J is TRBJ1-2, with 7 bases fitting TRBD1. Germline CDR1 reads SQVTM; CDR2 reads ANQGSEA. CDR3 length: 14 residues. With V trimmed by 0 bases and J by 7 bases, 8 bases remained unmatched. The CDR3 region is CSVEELAGGLGYTF. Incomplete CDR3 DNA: TGCAGCGTTGAAGAGTTGGCAGGGGGACTTGGC. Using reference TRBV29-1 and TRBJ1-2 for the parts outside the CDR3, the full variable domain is SAVISQKPSRDICQRGTSLTIQCQVDSQVTMMFWYRQQPGQSLTLIATANQGSEATYESGFVIDKFPISRPNLTFSTLTVSNMSPEDSSIYLCSVEELAGGLGYTFGSGTRLTVV.

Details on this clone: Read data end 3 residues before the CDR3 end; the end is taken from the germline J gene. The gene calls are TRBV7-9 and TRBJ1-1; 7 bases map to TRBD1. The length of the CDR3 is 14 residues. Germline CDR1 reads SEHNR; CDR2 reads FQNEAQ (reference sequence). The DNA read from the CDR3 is TGTGCCAGCAGCTTATACCAACGACAGGGCGCA. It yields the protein CASSLYQRQGA. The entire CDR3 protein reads CASSLYQRQGAAFF.

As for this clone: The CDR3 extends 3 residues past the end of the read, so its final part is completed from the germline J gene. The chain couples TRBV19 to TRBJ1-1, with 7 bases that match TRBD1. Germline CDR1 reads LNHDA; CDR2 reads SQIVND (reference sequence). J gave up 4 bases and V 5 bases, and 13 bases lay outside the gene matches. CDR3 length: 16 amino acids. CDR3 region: CASSLSRGERITEAFF. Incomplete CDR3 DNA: TGTGCCAGTAGTTTATCCAGGGGGGAACGGATCACTGAA. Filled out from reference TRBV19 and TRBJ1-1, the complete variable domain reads DGGITQSPKYLFRKEGQNVTLSCEQNLNHDAMYWYRQDPGQGLRLIYYSQIVNDFQKGDIAEGYSVSREKKESFPLTVTSAQKNPTAFYLCASSLSRGERITEAFFGQGTRLTVV.

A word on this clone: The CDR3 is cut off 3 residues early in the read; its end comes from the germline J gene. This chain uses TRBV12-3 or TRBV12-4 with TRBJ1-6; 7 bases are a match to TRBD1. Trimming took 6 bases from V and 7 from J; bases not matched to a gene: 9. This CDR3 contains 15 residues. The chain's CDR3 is CASRNGQDLNSPLHF. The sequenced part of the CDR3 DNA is TGTGCCAGCAGGAACGGACAGGACCTCAATTCACCC.

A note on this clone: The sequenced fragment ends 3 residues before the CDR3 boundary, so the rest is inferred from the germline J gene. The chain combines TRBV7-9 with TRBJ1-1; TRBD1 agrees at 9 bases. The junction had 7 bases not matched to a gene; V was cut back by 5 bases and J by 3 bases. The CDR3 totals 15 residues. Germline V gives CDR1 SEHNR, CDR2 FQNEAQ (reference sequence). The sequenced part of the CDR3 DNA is TGTGCCAGCAGCGGGACAGGGAGGAGGGACACTGAA. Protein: CASSGTGRRDTE. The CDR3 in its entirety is CASSGTGRRDTEAFF.

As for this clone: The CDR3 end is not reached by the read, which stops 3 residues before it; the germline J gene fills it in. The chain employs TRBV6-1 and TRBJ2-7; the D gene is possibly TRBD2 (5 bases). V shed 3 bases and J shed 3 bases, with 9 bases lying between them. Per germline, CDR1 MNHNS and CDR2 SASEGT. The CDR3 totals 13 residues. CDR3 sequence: CASSDGLYYEQYF. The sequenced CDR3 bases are TGTGCCAGCAGTGACGGACTGTACTACGAG.

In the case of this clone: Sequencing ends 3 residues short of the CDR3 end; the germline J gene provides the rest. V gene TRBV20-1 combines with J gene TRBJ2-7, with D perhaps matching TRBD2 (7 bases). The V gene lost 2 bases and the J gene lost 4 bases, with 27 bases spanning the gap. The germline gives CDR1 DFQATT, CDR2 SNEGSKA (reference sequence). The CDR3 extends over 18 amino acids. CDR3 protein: CSARYRGNGGSLPYEQYF. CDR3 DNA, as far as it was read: TGCAGTGCTAGATATAGGGGGAACGGCGGGAGCCTTCCGTACGAG.

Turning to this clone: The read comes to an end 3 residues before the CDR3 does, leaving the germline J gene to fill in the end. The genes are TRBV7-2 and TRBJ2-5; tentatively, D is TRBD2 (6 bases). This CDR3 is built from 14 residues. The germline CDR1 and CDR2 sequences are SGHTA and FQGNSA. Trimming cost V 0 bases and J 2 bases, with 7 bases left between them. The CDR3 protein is CASSLAAGQETQYF. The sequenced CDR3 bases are TGTGCCAGCAGCTTAGCAGCGGGTCAAGAGACC.